This TCR beta chain derives from a study of beta chain features in type 1 diabetes (dated by TCRdb to 2016 to 2019). For the study in its entirety: Mean age, gender distribution, total cell number and subset yield were not different between patients and healthy donors. Regulatory and stem cell-like memory subsets were isolated from only 8 patients and about eight healthy donors, whereas naive and central memory subsets came from all 30 or so donors. In the study, TCRB repertoires of sorted circulating CD4+ T cell subsets from recently diagnosed type 1 diabetes patients were compared with those of matched healthy donors. A total of roughly 100 million sorted cells were examined across all samples, and the number of cells per subset was strongly correlated with RNA yield.

Each donor gave one peripheral blood draw, about 110 mL on average, collected into heparinised tubes. Using a panel that included CD45RO, CCR7, CD25, CD127, CD95 and CD27, naive, central memory, regulatory and stem cell-like memory CD4+ T cells were sorted on a BD FACSAria II. A purity above 98% was achieved for all sorted populations. PBMCs were isolated immediately by Lymphoprep density gradient centrifugation and stained directly without culture. To minimize batch effects, samples were stained and sorted in pairs, one healthy donor with one patient per experiment. This clone was recorded a few times. Its antigen is unknown. Base qualities are missing; no much larger clone stands one base away. The paper as a whole reports these results and caveats: Because the HLA sub-analyses included only small numbers of individuals, any influence of HLA type on TCRB rearrangement was left unresolved. At VDJ recombination sites, patients with type 1 diabetes made fewer insertions and deleted more nucleotides, a pattern implying thymic rearrangement abnormalities. Naive, central memory and regulatory TCRB repertoires appeared more similar among patients than among healthy donors. PCR might favor shorter templates, but patient and control samples were amplified and corrected together, so any skew would affect both groups equally. Sequencing cDNA rather than genomic DNA could over-represent highly expressing activated cells, although activation and CD3 levels did not differ between groups. In all four CD4+ subsets, TCRB CDR3 length was moderately but significantly shorter in type 1 diabetes patients.

All of the isolated RNA was reverse transcribed with the High Capacity cDNA Reverse Transcription Kit, so expressed TCRB transcripts were sequenced. Deep immunoSEQ sequencing was performed on naive, central memory and regulatory T cell samples, with an average of roughly 3.3 million total reads per sample. Sorted cells were lysed in RLT buffer and RNA was extracted with DNase-treated RNeasy Micro or Mini kits, depending on cell number. Each cell subset was processed separately to prevent cross-contamination, with patient and healthy donor samples processed together. The immunoSEQ multiplex PCR was used to amplify TCRB sequences from cDNA, yielding 87-bp fragments that span the CDR3 region. The amplicons were sequenced using the Illumina HiSeq platform. In the paper's pipeline: Synthetic template baselines were used to correct PCR bias computationally, reads within Hamming distance 2 were collapsed, and singletons that could not be merged were discarded. Reads were aligned to IMGT to assign V, D and J genes, CDR3 length, and insertions or deletions at six rearrangement sites. Within each subset, clonotype counts were normalized to the number of sorted cells before true diversity and Gini coefficients were calculated with the tcR R package. The overlap coefficient, calculated on TCRB nucleotide sequences, was used to quantify repertoire sharing. Out-of-frame TCRB sequences from naive cells were analyzed as a proxy for the pre-selection repertoire. TCRdb carries this immuneACCESS record with in-frame sequences only. Its versions omit some clonotypes, under half of them owing to an unresolved V gene in the studies checked, with the rest unexplained. V and J calls and clone size are copied from that table; D and trimming were computed from the DNA. Here the sample has hundreds of thousands of clones; 30% occur a single time. The biggest ten clones account for more than 0.055% of the sample.

Its CDR3 holds 12 amino acids, cysteine through phenylalanine. Only CDR3 DNA is held: 36 bases, read in frame from base 1. The germline V gene gives CDR1 as MGHRA and CDR2 as YSYEKL. V is pared back by 0 bases and J by 5 bases, with 5 bases lying between the germline termini. The V and J genes are TRBV4-1 and TRBJ2-7; confidence is insufficient to name the D gene. The sequencing sample was made of naive CD4+ T cells from blood. This specimen's cell subset or site label, interpreted: true naive CD4+ T cells. This receptor was taken from a man younger than 35 in good health. The nucleotides read TGCGCCAGCAGCCAAGATATCCACGAGCAGTACTTC. It specifies CASSQDIHEQYF.